This T cell receptor (beta chain) was obtained from a study of neurological immune-mediated disorders. Unsorted libraries were prepared from 2 million PBMCs that had been stored at -80 C. Over 190 million TCR-beta sequences from 15-18 subjects came out of each sequencing run. Each CDR3 protein is one row after TCRdb ran MiXCR on the 5' RACE reads. The table records over 15,000 distinct CDR3 sequences, under 15% of them present only once. This clonotype was observed many times. The clonotype was recovered from a man aged 60-69 years with HTLV-1-associated myelopathy (HAM/TSP). Sequencing was done on a sample of PBMCs.

DNA of the CDR3: TGCGCCAGCAGCTCACAGGGGGATACGCAGTATTTT. The encoded protein is CASSSQGDTQYF. This chain connects TRBV5-1 to TRBJ2-3, with TRBD1 matching 7 bases. The germline V gene has CDR1 SGHRS and CDR2 YFSETQ. CDR3 length: 12 amino acids. The V segment lost 3 bases and the J segment 6 bases; nucleotides outside the gene matches: 1.